This TCR beta chain was retrieved from a study of T cell responses to AZD1222 COVID-19 vaccine. Notes on the study in general: Sampling that yielded the repertoires occurred only after the peak T cell response. It should be noted that donors were predominantly white British and more often female, and clonal diversity was possibly underestimated.

The data were produced by immunoSEQ multiplex PCR, yet TCRdb's version contains in-frame clones alone and is incomplete. Among over 65,000 clones listed, roughly nine tenths were seen once. The CDR3 contains 15 residues. CDR1 and CDR2 (germline): LGHNA, YSLEER. Trimming removed 0 bases from V and 4 bases from J; junction bases left unmatched: 4. As concerns this clone: Its target is not known.

V and J are TRBV4-3 and TRBJ1-2, with 8 bases aligning to TRBD1. This receptor was identified in an adult in good health. The sequencing used peripheral blood, collected on day 0 of AZD1222 vaccination. The CDR3 DNA reads as TGCGCCAGCAGCCAAGAGGCAGGGGGCGGCTATGGCTACACCTTC. This translates into CASSQEAGGGYGYTF.